These T cell receptor beta chains were read from a single sample in a study of T cell repertoires in cytomegalovirus infection. TCRdb recomputed calls from the reads with MiXCR, one row per CDR3 protein. The sample yields 560,000 or so distinct CDR3 sequences, about 15% seen once. The specimen was CD8+ T cells from PBMCs. The receptors stem from a human donor in good health (CMV status not recorded). Some clones in this sample may be carry-over from other donors' samples. Each CDR3 is given with its conserved first and last residue. The D gene is left open where the match is weak. A row's size may be missing; if present it is once, few, many or a size class.

D gene	CDR3 length	V gene	clone size	J gene	CDR3 protein	CDR3 DNA
TRBD2	16	TRBV11-2	NA	TRBJ2-5	CASSVRGLAGGRTQYF	TGTGCCAGCAGCGTACGGGGACTAGCGGGGGGAAGGACCCAGTACTTC
NA	13	TRBV6-1	many	TRBJ1-4	CASSAGEEEKLFF	TGTGCCAGCAGTGCAGGGGAGGAGGAAAAACTGTTTTTT
NA	13	TRBV4-1	NA	TRBJ2-5	CASSQPNQETQYF	TGCGCCAGCAGCCAACCCAACCAAGAGACCCAGTACTTC
TRBD2	16	TRBV4-1	NA	TRBJ2-7	CASSGGGPLTRYEQYF	TGTGCCAGCAGCGGGGGGGGGCCATTGACCCGCTACGAGCAGTACTTC
NA	11	TRBV12-5	many	TRBJ2-3	CASGVSDTQYF	TGTGCTAGTGGCGTCTCAGATACGCAGTATTTT
NA	13	TRBV25-1	few	TRBJ2-5	CASSDGPRETQYF	TGTGCCAGCAGTGACGGGCCGAGGGAGACCCAGTACTTC
TRBD1	17	TRBV6-1	NA	TRBJ1-2	CASSENWSGGKGYGYTF	TGTGCCAGCAGTGAAAATTGGTCAGGGGGTAAAGGATATGGCTACACCTTC
NA	14	TRBV28	many	TRBJ2-7	CASSSRRDRGEQYF	TGTGCCAGCAGTTCTCGGAGGGACCGCGGGGAGCAGTACTTC
NA	15	TRBV3-1	NA	TRBJ2-1	CASSHYVGEGIEQFF	TGTGCCAGCAGCCACTACGTGGGAGAGGGCATTGAGCAGTTCTTC
TRBD2	14	TRBV30	NA	TRBJ2-1	CAWLPSGSVYEQFF	TGTGCCTGGCTACCTAGCGGGAGCGTCTATGAGCAGTTCTTC
NA	14	TRBV9	NA	TRBJ1-5	CASSAYGGSQPQHF	TGTGCCAGCAGCGCATATGGGGGTAGTCAGCCCCAGCATTTT
NA	16	TRBV20-1	NA	TRBJ2-7	CSARPSFQRALYEQYF	TGCAGTGCTAGACCCAGCTTCCAGCGGGCACTCTACGAGCAGTACTTC
TRBD2	17	TRBV5-4	many	TRBJ2-2	CASSLGLAGGNTGELFF	TGTGCCAGCAGCTTAGGACTAGCGGGAGGAAACACCGGGGAGCTGTTTTTT
TRBD2	16	TRBV6-6	NA	TRBJ2-7	CASSYSGGGPTYEQYF	TGTGCCAGCAGTTACTCGGGGGGAGGGCCAACCTACGAGCAGTACTTC
TRBD1	15	TRBV7-9	many	TRBJ1-2	CASSLSGTEAFGYTF	TGTGCCAGCAGCCTATCCGGGACAGAGGCATTTGGCTACACCTTC
TRBD1	15	TRBV11-2	NA	TRBJ1-2	CASSLGTGALYGYTF	TGTGCCAGCAGCTTGGGGACAGGGGCGCTTTATGGCTACACCTTC
NA	11	TRBV20-1	NA	TRBJ1-2	CSAGLTERYTF	TGCAGTGCTGGCCTTACTGAACGCTACACCTTC
TRBD1	16	TRBV7-2	many	TRBJ2-3	CASSTTTGGVTDTQYF	TGTGCCAGCAGCACGACGACAGGGGGCGTCACAGATACGCAGTATTTT
NA	18	TRBV4-1	few	TRBJ2-1	CASSQDLVRVPRWNEQFF	TGCGCCAGCAGCCAAGATTTGGTGCGGGTTCCTCGTTGGAATGAGCAGTTCTTC
NA	14	TRBV14	NA	TRBJ1-1	CASSPQGDYTEAFF	TGTGCCAGCAGCCCACAGGGCGATTACACTGAAGCTTTCTTT
TRBD1	15	TRBV6-5	many	TRBJ2-1	CASTYGQGPYNEQFF	TGTGCCAGCACCTACGGACAGGGCCCCTACAATGAGCAGTTCTTC
NA	17	TRBV20-1	NA	TRBJ2-7	CSATHPLGQESSYEQYF	TGCAGTGCTACACACCCCCTGGGGCAGGAAAGCTCCTACGAGCAGTACTTC
TRBD2	19	TRBV7-8	many	TRBJ2-1	CASSAGLAGVFISGNEQFF	TGTGCCAGCAGCGCAGGACTAGCGGGGGTATTTATATCGGGCAATGAGCAGTTCTTC
NA	14	TRBV19	NA	TRBJ1-1	CASINPQGYTEAFF	TGTGCCAGCATAAATCCTCAGGGTTACACTGAAGCTTTCTTT
TRBD1	16	TRBV4-1	NA	TRBJ1-4	CASSRKYRGTNEKLFF	TGCGCCAGCAGCCGGAAGTACAGGGGCACTAATGAAAAACTGTTTTTT
TRBD1	13	TRBV12-3/TRBV12-4	few	TRBJ1-2	CASSSGQGEGYTF	TGTGCCAGCAGTTCGGGACAGGGTGAGGGCTACACCTTC
TRBD1	15	TRBV27	many	TRBJ2-7	CASRSGTGPSYEQYF	TGTGCCAGCAGGTCGGGGACAGGGCCATCCTACGAGCAGTACTTC
NA	17	TRBV27	NA	TRBJ2-1	CASSPSWGAQAYNEQFF	TGTGCCAGCAGTCCTTCTTGGGGAGCTCAAGCCTACAATGAGCAGTTCTTC
TRBD2	19	TRBV4-1	many	TRBJ2-3	CASSRMTSGGLRGTDTQYF	TGCGCCAGCAGCCGAATGACTAGCGGGGGGCTCCGGGGCACAGATACGCAGTATTTT
NA	14	TRBV11-2	many	TRBJ2-5	CASSFGGTQETQYF	TGTGCCAGCAGCTTCGGCGGAACTCAAGAGACCCAGTACTTC
NA	15	TRBV11-2	many	TRBJ2-3	CASKLQGGSTDTQYF	TGTGCCAGCAAACTACAGGGGGGGAGCACAGATACGCAGTATTTT
NA	16	TRBV3-1	NA	TRBJ2-5	CASSQDVSRRMETQYF	TGTGCCAGCAGCCAAGATGTGTCCCGTAGGATGGAGACCCAGTACTTC
TRBD1	16	TRBV27	few	TRBJ1-1	CASSSLGQGLNTEAFF	TGTGCCAGCAGTTCATTGGGACAGGGTTTGAACACTGAAGCTTTCTTT
TRBD1	14	TRBV27	NA	TRBJ1-6	CASRAGTGISPLHF	TGTGCCAGCAGGGCCGGGACAGGGATTTCACCCCTCCACTTT
TRBD2	15	TRBV27	NA	TRBJ2-1	CASSLELAGDGEQFF	TGTGCCAGCAGTTTAGAGCTAGCGGGAGATGGAGAGCAGTTCTTC
TRBD2	13	TRBV7-9	many	TRBJ2-1	CASSSGLGGEQFF	TGTGCCAGCAGCTCGGGACTAGGTGGTGAGCAGTTCTTC
NA	15	TRBV20-1	NA	TRBJ1-1	CSARDPGRMNTEAFF	TGCAGTGCTAGAGATCCCGGGCGGATGAACACTGAAGCTTTCTTT
NA	14	TRBV19	many	TRBJ1-1	CASRTRGLNTEAFF	TGTGCCAGTAGGACTAGGGGCCTTAACACTGAAGCTTTCTTT
TRBD2	14	TRBV9	few	TRBJ2-1	CASTAGGSYNEQFF	TGTGCCAGCACCGCGGGGGGCTCCTACAATGAGCAGTTCTTC
NA	14	TRBV28	NA	TRBJ1-2	CASTFTGLNYGYTF	TGTGCCAGCACTTTCACAGGGTTGAACTATGGCTACACCTTC
NA	14	TRBV9	few	TRBJ2-7	CASSVQGQFYEQYF	TGTGCCAGCAGCGTACAGGGTCAATTCTACGAGCAGTACTTC
NA	14	TRBV7-3	many	TRBJ1-1	CASSPTGRNTEAFF	TGTGCCAGCAGCCCGACAGGAAGGAACACTGAAGCTTTCTTT
NA	15	TRBV6-1	once	TRBJ2-2	CASSRGERFTGELFF	TGTGCCAGCAGTAGGGGGGAGAGGTTCACCGGGGAGCTGTTTTTT
NA	16	TRBV7-6	few	TRBJ1-3	CASSPAALGPGNTIYF	TGTGCCAGCAGCCCGGCAGCCCTTGGGCCTGGAAACACCATATATTTT
NA	15	TRBV12-3/TRBV12-4	many	TRBJ2-7	CASSLVGRGGYEQYF	TGTGCCAGCAGTTTAGTTGGCAGGGGTGGATACGAGCAGTACTTC
NA	16	TRBV25-1	few	TRBJ2-5	CASSEWSREGKETQYF	TGTGCCAGCAGTGAATGGAGCAGGGAAGGAAAAGAGACCCAGTACTTC
NA	13	TRBV20-1	NA	TRBJ2-7	CSANSGSRYEQYF	TGCAGTGCTAATAGCGGAAGCCGCTACGAGCAGTACTTC
TRBD1	13	TRBV5-4	few	TRBJ1-1	CASSWNRGPEAFF	TGTGCCAGCAGTTGGAACAGGGGCCCTGAAGCTTTCTTT
NA	13	TRBV11-2	NA	TRBJ1-1	CASRGLKNTEAFF	TGTGCCAGCAGGGGACTCAAGAACACTGAAGCTTTCTTT
NA	16	TRBV27	many	TRBJ1-2	CASSFRPSHLYYGYTF	TGTGCCAGCAGTTTCAGACCGTCTCATCTTTACTATGGCTACACCTTC
NA	16	TRBV5-6	few	TRBJ1-1	CASSLAGGWGSTEAFF	TGTGCCAGCAGCTTGGCGGGGGGTTGGGGGTCCACTGAAGCTTTCTTT
NA	15	TRBV12-3/TRBV12-4	many	TRBJ1-4	CASSRGQAANEKLFF	TGTGCCAGCAGTCGGGGGCAGGCAGCGAATGAAAAACTGTTTTTT
TRBD1	14	TRBV12-3/TRBV12-4	many	TRBJ1-2	CASSPGQGRGGYTF	TGTGCCAGCAGCCCCGGACAGGGTAGAGGGGGCTACACCTTC
TRBD1	16	TRBV24-1	many	TRBJ2-1	CATSDSGTGFLNEQFF	TGTGCCACCAGTGATTCCGGGACAGGGTTTCTCAATGAGCAGTTCTTC